This T cell receptor (beta chain) derives from a study of T cell responses to AZD1222 COVID-19 vaccine. Study information: Whether given at about 4 or about 12 weeks, second doses were pooled.

A few counts support this clone. Profiling relied on immunoSEQ multiplex PCR, and the TCRdb table lists in-frame clones only, not all of them. The repertoire consists of about 72,000 clones, with around 86% occurring once and the leading ten covering less than 3%. V was shortened by 5 bases and J by 2 bases, with 10 bases between the two germline ends. The length of the CDR3 is 13 residues. The germline V gene has CDR1 MNHEY and CDR2 SVGEGT. The chain recombines TRBV6-2 or TRBV6-3 with TRBJ2-7; weak D call: TRBD2 (5 bases). The sample here was peripheral blood, taken on day 0 of AZD1222 vaccination. This TCR derives from an adult in good health. CDR3 nucleotide sequence: TGTGCCAGCAGTACCTCCGGGGCCTACGAGCAGTACTTC. Residues: CASSTSGAYEQYF.